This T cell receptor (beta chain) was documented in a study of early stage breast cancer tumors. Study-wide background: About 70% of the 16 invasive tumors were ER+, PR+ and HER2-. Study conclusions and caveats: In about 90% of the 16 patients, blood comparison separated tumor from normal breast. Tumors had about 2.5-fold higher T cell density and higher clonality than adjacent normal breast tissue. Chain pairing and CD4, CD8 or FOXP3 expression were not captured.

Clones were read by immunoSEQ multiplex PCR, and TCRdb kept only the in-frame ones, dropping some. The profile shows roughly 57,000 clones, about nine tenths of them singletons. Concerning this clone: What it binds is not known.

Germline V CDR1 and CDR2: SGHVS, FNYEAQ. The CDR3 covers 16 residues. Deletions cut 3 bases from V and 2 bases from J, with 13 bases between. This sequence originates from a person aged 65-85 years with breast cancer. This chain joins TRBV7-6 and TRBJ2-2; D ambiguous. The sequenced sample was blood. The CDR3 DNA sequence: TGTGCCAGCAGCTTGTCACAACCGAAAAACACCGGGGAGCTGTTTTTT. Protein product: CASSLSQPKNTGELFF.